Sequencing of this T cell receptor beta chain was carried out in a study of PD-1 blockade in classical Hodgkin lymphoma. Study results and limitations: Lower baseline TCR diversity was reported for newly diagnosed patients than for healthy donors. With respect to the repertoire differences, their causes, possibly disease activity or prior therapy, remain undefined.

In the case of this clone: Antigen specificity is unknown.

Clones were sequenced by immunoSEQ multiplex PCR, and TCRdb holds only the in-frame ones, with some missing. This table holds 2,000 to 3,000 clones, almost 70% found once. The time point was: cycle 4 day 1 (C4D1), after 5 to 7 weeks of nivolumab. After autologous stem cell transplantation all patients relapsed, and prior brentuximab vedotin exposure differed between cohorts. Magnetic negative selection isolated CD8+ T cells from thawed PBMCs. The TCR comes from a human donor with classical Hodgkin lymphoma. Here the sequenced sample was CD8+ T cells from blood, taken before the fourth cycle of nivolumab.

CDR3 region: CASSPGRRNQPQHF. CDR3 sequence (DNA): TGTGCCAGCAGCCCGGGACGGCGCAATCAGCCCCAGCATTTT. This chain connects TRBV7-8 to TRBJ1-5, with D perhaps TRBD1 (5 bases). In germline, CDR1 is SGHVS, CDR2 FQNEAQ. Deletions cut 5 bases from V and 2 bases from J, with 10 bases between. This CDR3 contains 14 residues.